The rows below give T cell receptor beta chains drawn from one sample of a study of beta chain features in type 1 diabetes. Method: immunoSEQ multiplex PCR; TCRdb's copy keeps in-frame clones and lacks some. Here the sample spans about 930,000 clones, 17% being singletons. Sequencing input: naive CD4+ T cells from blood. Receptor source: a woman in her late teens or twenties in good health. Both conserved end residues are part of each CDR3. A D gene is named only where the DNA matches it firmly. Part of the rows lack a size; the others show once, few, many or a class for expanded clones.

j_call | v_call | d_call | clone_size | cdr3_nt | cdr3_aa
TRBJ1-3 | TRBV5-1 | NA | NA | TGCGCCAGCAGCTTGTCAAGCTCTGGAAACACCATATATTTT | CASSLSSSGNTIYF
TRBJ1-5 | TRBV2 | TRBD1 | NA | TGTGCCAGCAGTGAGTCAGGGGGACGATATCAGCCCCAGCATTTT | CASSESGGRYQPQHF
TRBJ1-2 | TRBV21-1 | NA | NA | TGTGCCAGCAGCACGAGGTGGGGTCATCTAAAGAACTATGGCTACACCTTC | CASSTRWGHLKNYGYTF
TRBJ2-3 | TRBV4-2 | TRBD2 | few | TGTGCCAGCAGCCGAGTACTAGCGGGAGGGCAAGATACGCAGTATTTT | CASSRVLAGGQDTQYF
TRBJ2-3 | TRBV6-1 | TRBD1 | few | TGTGCCACGGGGAACAGGGGCGATACGCAGTATTTT | CATGNRGDTQYF
TRBJ2-7 | TRBV18 | TRBD2 | few | TGTGCCAGCTCACTTCGGCCGACTAGCGGGAATCTCGAGCAGTACTTC | CASSLRPTSGNLEQYF
TRBJ2-7 | TRBV7-2 | TRBD2 | few | TGTGCCAGCAGTTCTTCCCGGGAGGGCCCCGAGCAGTACTTC | CASSSSREGPEQYF
TRBJ1-1 | TRBV5-1 | TRBD1 | few | TGCGCCAGCAGCTTCAGGGGGGGAACTATGAACACTGAAGCTTTCTTT | CASSFRGGTMNTEAFF
TRBJ2-7 | TRBV18 | TRBD1 | NA | TGTGCCAGCTCACCTTTAGGACAGGGGTTCTACGAGCAGTACTTC | CASSPLGQGFYEQYF
TRBJ2-1 | TRBV6-5 | NA | few | TGTGCCAGCAGTTACTCGGGCGGACTCACCAATGAGCAGTTCTTC | CASSYSGGLTNEQFF
TRBJ2-5 | TRBV2 | NA | NA | TGTGCCAGCAGCCCCTTAGAGGAGACCCAGTACTTC | CASSPLEETQYF
TRBJ2-1 | TRBV9 | NA | NA | TGTGCCAGCAGCGTAGGAGTTAGCTCCTACAATGAGCAGTTCTTC | CASSVGVSSYNEQFF
TRBJ2-7 | TRBV7-9 | NA | few | TGTGCCAGCAGCTTAGTTGGGGGCTACGAGCAGTACTTC | CASSLVGGYEQYF
TRBJ2-3 | TRBV2 | TRBD2 | few | TGTGCCAGCAGCGGGGGAGGGGACGATACGCAGTATTTT | CASSGGGDDTQYF
TRBJ2-3 | TRBV2 | TRBD1 | NA | TGTGCCAGTCAGGGACAGGCTAGCACAGATACGCAGTATTTT | CASQGQASTDTQYF
TRBJ2-3 | TRBV7-2 | NA | NA | TGTGCCAGCAGCCGTGCCTTGACAGTCACAGATACGCAGTATTTT | CASSRALTVTDTQYF
TRBJ2-1 | TRBV4-3 | TRBD2 | NA | TGCGCCAGCAGCCGAAGGACTAGCGGGACCGGGCATGAGCAGTTCTTC | CASSRRTSGTGHEQFF
TRBJ2-2 | TRBV7-2 | NA | few | TGTGCCAGCAGCTTAGCGGTTAGCATTAACACCGGGGAGCTGTTTTTT | CASSLAVSINTGELFF
TRBJ2-6 | TRBV4-3 | NA | few | TGCGCCAGCAGCCAACTCGGCGGCCAGGGGGCCAACGTCCTGACTTTC | CASSQLGGQGANVLTF
TRBJ2-5 | TRBV7-9 | NA | few | TGTGCCAGCAGCTTAGCGACGCCGCCTGGGACCCAGTACTTC | CASSLATPPGTQYF